A single T cell receptor beta chain is shown here with its context. What it binds is not known. These data come from a study of CD8 T cells in ankylosing spondylitis. General study findings and limits: Seemingly distinctive of ankylosing spondylitis blood was a TCR beta motif formed by eight highly homologous variants. Enrichment of disease-linked clones was reportedly significant in matched ankylosing spondylitis synovial fluid.

TCRdb re-analysed the 5' RACE reads in MiXCR, keeping a single row per CDR3 protein. This sample has some 130,000 distinct CDR3 sequences, with more than 7% found just once. This CDR3 has 12 residues. Germline CDR1 DFQATT, CDR2 SNEGSKA (reference sequence). The sample taken for sequencing was synovial fluid, either unsorted or a sorted T cell fraction (not recorded which). This receptor was obtained from a male donor with ankylosing spondylitis. V gene TRBV20-1 combines with J gene TRBJ1-5, with D unclear. Here the CDR3 DNA reads TGCAGCCTGACATATAGCAATCAGCCCCAGCATTTT. It translates to CSLTYSNQPQHF.